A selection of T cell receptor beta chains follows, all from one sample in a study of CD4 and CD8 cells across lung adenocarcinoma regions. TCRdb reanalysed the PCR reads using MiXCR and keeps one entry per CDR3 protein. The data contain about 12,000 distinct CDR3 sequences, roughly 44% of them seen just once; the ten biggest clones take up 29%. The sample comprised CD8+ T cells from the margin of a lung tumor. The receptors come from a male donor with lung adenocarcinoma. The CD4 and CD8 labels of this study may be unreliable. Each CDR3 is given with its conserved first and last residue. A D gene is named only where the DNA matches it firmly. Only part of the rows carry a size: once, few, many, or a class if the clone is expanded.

CDR3: CASSRHLLASYNEQFF; DNA: TGTGCCAGCAGTCGCCATTTGCTAGCTTCCTACAATGAGCAGTTCTTC; size: -; J: TRBJ2-1; V: TRBV6-1; D: -
CDR3: CASERLPGQNTDTQYF; DNA: TGTGCCAGCGAACGACTCCCGGGGCAGAACACCGATACGCAGTATTTT; size: -; J: TRBJ2-3; V: TRBV6-1; D: -
CDR3: CASSCPLGQRGADTQYF; DNA: TGTGCCAGCAGTTGCCCACTGGGGCAGCGGGGCGCAGATACGCAGTACTTC; size: -; J: TRBJ2-4; V: TRBV6-8; D: TRBD2
CDR3: CASNGGLGSYEQYF; DNA: TGTGCCAGCAATGGGGGGTTGGGCTCCTACGAGCAGTACTTC; size: medium-sized; J: TRBJ2-7; V: TRBV6-1; D: -
CDR3: CSASADTDTQYF; DNA: TGCAGTGCTAGCGCCGACACAGATACGCAGTATTTT; size: many; J: TRBJ2-3; V: TRBV20-1; D: -
CDR3: CASLAGGTDTQYF; DNA: TGTGCCAGTCTAGCGGGGGGCACAGATACGCAGTATTTT; size: -; J: TRBJ2-3; V: TRBV6-1; D: TRBD2
CDR3: CASGGTSGKGSYNEQYF; DNA: TGTGCCAGCGGGGGGACTAGCGGGAAGGGGTCCTACAATGAGCAGTACTTC; size: -; J: TRBJ2-5; V: TRBV28; D: TRBD2
CDR3: CARGLAGGDPETQYF; DNA: TGTGCCAGGGGGCTCGCGGGCGGCGACCCAGAGACGCAGTATTTC; size: -; J: TRBJ2-1; V: TRBV6-1; D: -
CDR3: CASSLGTSGYQETQYF; DNA: TGTGCCAGCAGCTTAGGGACTAGCGGCTACCAAGAGACCCAGTACTTC; size: few; J: TRBJ2-5; V: TRBV7-8; D: TRBD2
CDR3: CASLSGGTDTQYF; DNA: TGTGCCAGCCTTAGTGGGGGGACAGATACGCAGTATTTT; size: -; J: TRBJ2-3; V: TRBV6-1; D: -
CDR3: CASSRTGQGARDTQYF; DNA: TGTGCCAGCAGCCGCACGGGGCAGGGGGCCCGGGACACCCAGTACTTC; size: -; J: TRBJ2-5; V: TRBV6-1; D: TRBD1
CDR3: CASSRLAGPYYEQYF; DNA: TGTGCCAGCAGCAGACTAGCGGGACCATACTACGAGCAGTACTTC; size: many; J: TRBJ2-7; V: TRBV6-1; D: TRBD2
CDR3: CASSPETDEQFF; DNA: TGTGCCAGCAGCCCTGAGACAGACGAGCAGTTCTTC; size: few; J: TRBJ2-1; V: TRBV11-1; D: -
CDR3: CASRLAGPPHNEQFF; DNA: TGTGCCAGCAGACTAGCGGGACCACCTCACAATGAGCAGTTCTTC; size: -; J: TRBJ2-1; V: TRBV6-1; D: TRBD2
CDR3: CASGGTGRTDAQFF; DNA: TGTGCCAGCGGGGGGACAGGGCGAACAGATGCGCAGTTCTTC; size: -; J: TRBJ2-1; V: TRBV6-1; D: TRBD1
CDR3: CASSPQGSRFGETQYF; DNA: TGCGCCAGCAGCCCACAAGGGTCGAGATTCGGAGAGACCCAGTACTTC; size: -; J: TRBJ2-5; V: TRBV4-1; D: -
CDR3: CASRRAAYEKLFF; DNA: TGTGCCAGCAGGAGGGCGGCATATGAAAAACTGTTTTTT; size: -; J: TRBJ1-4; V: TRBV6-1; D: -
CDR3: CASSLIGVLDEQFF; DNA: TGTGCCAGCAGCTTAATAGGCGTTTTGGATGAGCAGTTCTTC; size: -; J: TRBJ2-1; V: TRBV11-1; D: -
CDR3: CASSAQTGGSYSEQFF; DNA: TGTGCCAGCAGTGCACAAACAGGGGGCTCCTACAGTGAGCAGTTTTTT; size: -; J: TRBJ2-1; V: TRBV6-4; D: TRBD1
CDR3: CASSLSLGQGVNNEQFF; DNA: TGTGCCAGCAGTTTATCGCTGGGCCAGGGGGTCAACAATGAGCAGTTCTTC; size: many; J: TRBJ2-1; V: TRBV27; D: TRBD1
CDR3: CASSYDLLYEQYF; DNA: TGTGCCAGCAGTTACGACCTCCTTTACGAGCAGTACTTC; size: -; J: TRBJ2-7; V: TRBV6-5; D: -
CDR3: CASSSRDTQNTGELFF; DNA: TGTGCCAGCAGTTCCCGGGACACCCAGAACACCGGGGAGCTGTTTTTT; size: -; J: TRBJ2-2; V: TRBV27; D: -
CDR3: CASSELDQETQYF; DNA: TGTGCCAGCAGTGAACTGGACCAAGAGACCCAGTACTTC; size: few; J: TRBJ2-5; V: TRBV6-1; D: -
CDR3: CASGFGGQITDTQYF; DNA: TGTGCCAGCGGGTTCGGGGGCCAGATCACAGATACGCAGTACTTC; size: -; J: TRBJ2-7; V: TRBV7-8; D: -
CDR3: CASSEALGGRDRVSQYF; DNA: TGTGCCAGCAGTGAAGCGCTCGGGGGCCGTGACCGAGTTTCCCAGTACTTC; size: -; J: TRBJ2-5; V: TRBV6-1; D: -
CDR3: CASRREPPETQFF; DNA: TGTGCCAGCAGGCGGGAGCCCCCAGAGACCCAGTTCTTC; size: many; J: TRBJ2-1; V: TRBV6-1; D: TRBD2
CDR3: CASSYSHFSTDTQYF; DNA: TGTGCCAGCAGTTACTCGCACTTCTCCACAGATACGCAGTATTTT; size: -; J: TRBJ2-3; V: TRBV6-5; D: -
CDR3: CASSYSVSYGGELFF; DNA: TGTGCCAGCAGTTACTCAGTGAGCTACGGCGGGGAGCTGTTTTTT; size: many; J: TRBJ2-2; V: TRBV6-5; D: -
CDR3: CASSLRHQSSYNEQFF; DNA: TGTGCCAGCAGCTTACGGCACCAGAGCTCCTACAATGAGCAGTTCTTC; size: -; J: TRBJ2-1; V: TRBV7-2; D: -
CDR3: CASSEALRSLDGVTPYF; DNA: TGTGCCAGCAGTGAAGCGCTTCGTAGCCTAGACGGAGTTACCCCGTACTTC; size: -; J: TRBJ2-4; V: TRBV6-1; D: -
CDR3: CASSYGSGIGLEQFF; DNA: TGTGCCAGCAGTTACGGTAGCGGGATAGGTCTTGAGCAGTTCTTC; size: -; J: TRBJ2-1; V: TRBV6-5; D: TRBD2
CDR3: CASRSAFSSTDTQYF; DNA: TGTGCCAGCCGCTCGGCGTTCAGTAGCACAGACACTCAGTACTTC; size: once; J: TRBJ2-4; V: TRBV6-1; D: -
CDR3: CASSYPGGTEAFF; DNA: TGTGCCAGCAGTTACCCAGGGGGCACTGAAGCTTTCTTT; size: medium-sized; J: TRBJ1-1; V: TRBV6-5; D: TRBD1
CDR3: CASQLRVDPYNEQFF; DNA: TGTGCCAGCCAATTGAGGGTAGACCCCTACAATGAGCAGTTCTTC; size: once; J: TRBJ2-1; V: TRBV27; D: -
CDR3: CASSWGGPGVTDTQYF; DNA: TGTGCCAGCAGTTGGGGGGGGCCTGGGGTCACAGACACTCAGTATTTC; size: -; J: TRBJ2-3; V: TRBV27; D: -
CDR3: CASSLENVGRGNTQYF; DNA: TGTGCCAGCAGTTTAGAAAACGTGGGAAGGGGGAATACGCAGTATTTT; size: -; J: TRBJ2-3; V: TRBV28; D: -
CDR3: CASTGAGDYNEQFF; DNA: TGTGCCAGCACAGGGGCGGGAGACTACAATGAGCAGTTCTTC; size: -; J: TRBJ2-1; V: TRBV6-1; D: -
CDR3: CASSQNPAQREGEQFF; DNA: TGCGCCAGCAGCCAAAACCCTGCACAGCGGGAAGGCGAGCAGTTCTTC; size: -; J: TRBJ2-1; V: TRBV4-1; D: TRBD2
CDR3: CASRRQAGTPSGANVLTF; DNA: TGTGCCAGCAGGCGACAGGCCGGGACCCCCTCTGGGGCCAACGTCCTGACTTTC; size: few; J: TRBJ2-6; V: TRBV6-1; D: -
CDR3: CASWRRTGELFF; DNA: TGTGCCAGCTGGAGGCGGACCGGGGAGCTGTTTTTT; size: few; J: TRBJ2-2; V: TRBV6-1; D: -
CDR3: CASSERVAGGGTDTQYF; DNA: TGTGCCAGCAGTGAAAGGGTAGCGGGAGGAGGTACAGATACGCAGTATTTT; size: -; J: TRBJ2-3; V: TRBV6-1; D: TRBD2